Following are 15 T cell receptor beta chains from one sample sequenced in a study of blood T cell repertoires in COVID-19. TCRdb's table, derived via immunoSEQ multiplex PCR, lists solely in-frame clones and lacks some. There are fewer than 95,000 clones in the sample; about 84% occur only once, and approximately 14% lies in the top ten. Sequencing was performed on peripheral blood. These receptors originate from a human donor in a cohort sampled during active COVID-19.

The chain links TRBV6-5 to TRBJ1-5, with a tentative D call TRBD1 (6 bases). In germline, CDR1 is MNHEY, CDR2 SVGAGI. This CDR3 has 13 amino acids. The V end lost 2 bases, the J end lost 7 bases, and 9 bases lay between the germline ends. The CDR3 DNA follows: TGTGCCAGCAGTTACGACAGGCTCCAGCCCCAGCATTTT. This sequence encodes CASSYDRLQPQHF.

CDR3 loop: CASSFGGHRTEQYF. DNA of the CDR3: TGTGCCAGCAGTTTTGGGGGCCATAGAACCGAGCAGTACTTC. This rearrangement joins TRBV27 to TRBJ2-7; possibly TRBD1 for D (6 bases). This CDR3 region has 14 residues. Germline V gene sequence: CDR1 MNHEY, CDR2 SMNVEV (reference sequence). V gave up 3 bases and J gave up 6 bases, with 15 bases separating them.

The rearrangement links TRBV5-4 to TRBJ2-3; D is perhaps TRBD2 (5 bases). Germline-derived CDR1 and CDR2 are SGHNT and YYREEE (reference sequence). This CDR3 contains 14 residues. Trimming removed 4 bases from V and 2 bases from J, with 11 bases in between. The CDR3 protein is CASSPDWNTDTQYF. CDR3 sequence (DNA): TGTGCCAGCAGCCCGGACTGGAACACAGATACGCAGTATTTT.

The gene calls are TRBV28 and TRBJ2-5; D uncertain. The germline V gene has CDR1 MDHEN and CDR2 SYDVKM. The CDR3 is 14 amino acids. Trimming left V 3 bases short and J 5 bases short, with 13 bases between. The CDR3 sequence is CASSFSRSVETQYF. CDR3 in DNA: TGTGCCAGCAGTTTTTCTCGATCAGTGGAGACCCAGTACTTC.

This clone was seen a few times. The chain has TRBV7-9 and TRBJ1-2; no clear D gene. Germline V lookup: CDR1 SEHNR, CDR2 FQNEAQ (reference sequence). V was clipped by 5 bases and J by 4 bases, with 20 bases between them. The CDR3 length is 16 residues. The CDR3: CASSPTRRRESYGYTF. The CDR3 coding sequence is TGTGCCAGCAGCCCAACGCGTCGGCGGGAGTCCTATGGCTACACCTTC.

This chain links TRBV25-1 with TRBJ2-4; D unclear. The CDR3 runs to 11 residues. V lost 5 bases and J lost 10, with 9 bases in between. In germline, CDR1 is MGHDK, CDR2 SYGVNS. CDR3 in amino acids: CASSRDSIQYF. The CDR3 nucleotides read TGTGCCAGCAGTCGAGACTCTATTCAGTACTTC.

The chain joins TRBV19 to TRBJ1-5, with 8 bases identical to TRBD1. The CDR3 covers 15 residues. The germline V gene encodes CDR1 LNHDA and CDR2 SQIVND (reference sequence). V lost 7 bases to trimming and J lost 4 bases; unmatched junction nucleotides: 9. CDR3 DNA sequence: TGTGCCAGTAATCCTCAGGGGGCAGGAAATCAGCCCCAGCATTTT. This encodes CASNPQGAGNQPQHF.

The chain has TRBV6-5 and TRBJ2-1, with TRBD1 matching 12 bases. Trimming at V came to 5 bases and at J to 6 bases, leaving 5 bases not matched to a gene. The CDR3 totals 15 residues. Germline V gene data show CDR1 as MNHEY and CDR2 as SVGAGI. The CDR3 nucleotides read TGTGCCAGCAGTACTCGGGACAGGGGGCCCAATGAGCAGTTCTTC. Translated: CASSTRDRGPNEQFF.

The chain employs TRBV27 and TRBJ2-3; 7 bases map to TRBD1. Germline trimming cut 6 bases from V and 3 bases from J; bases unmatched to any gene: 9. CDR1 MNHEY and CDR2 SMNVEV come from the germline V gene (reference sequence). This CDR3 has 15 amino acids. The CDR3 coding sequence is TGTGCCAGCAGGCGAGGGGGCGCGGTGACAGATACGCAGTATTTT. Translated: CASRRGGAVTDTQYF.

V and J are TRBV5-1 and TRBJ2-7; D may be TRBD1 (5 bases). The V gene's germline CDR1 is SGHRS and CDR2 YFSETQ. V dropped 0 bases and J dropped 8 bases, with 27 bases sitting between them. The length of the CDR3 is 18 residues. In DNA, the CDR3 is TGCGCCAGCAGCTTGGTGATCCTCCAGGGCAGCTCTAAGTTCCAGCAGTACTTC. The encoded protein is CASSLVILQGSSKFQQYF.

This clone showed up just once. The CDR3 DNA is TGTGCCAGTAGTTTTAACAGGGACGAGCAGTACTTC. It translates to CASSFNRDEQYF. This chain connects TRBV19 to TRBJ2-7, with a tentative D call TRBD1 (6 bases). CDR1 and CDR2 from the germline V gene are LNHDA and SQIVND (reference sequence). V gave up 5 bases and J gave up 5 bases, with 10 bases separating them. The CDR3 sequence is 12 residues long.

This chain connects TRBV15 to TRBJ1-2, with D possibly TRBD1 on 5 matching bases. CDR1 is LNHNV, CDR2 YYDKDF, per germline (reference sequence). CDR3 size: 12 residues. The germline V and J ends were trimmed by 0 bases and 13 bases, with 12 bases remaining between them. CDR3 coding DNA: TGTGCCACCAGCAGAGACCGACAGTTAACCACCTTC. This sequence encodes CATSRDRQLTTF. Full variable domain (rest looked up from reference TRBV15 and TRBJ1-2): DAMVIQNPRYQVTQFGKPVTLSCSQTLNHNVMYWYQQKSSQAPKLLFHYYDKDFNNEADTPDNFQSRRPNTSFCFLDIRSPGLGDTAMYLCATSRDRQLTTFGSGTRLTVV.

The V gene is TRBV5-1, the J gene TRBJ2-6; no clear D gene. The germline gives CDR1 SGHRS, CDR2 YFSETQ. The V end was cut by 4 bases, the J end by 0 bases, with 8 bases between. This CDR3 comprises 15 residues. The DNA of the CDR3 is TGCGCCAGCAGCCACCAGGTCTCTGGGGCCAACGTCCTGACTTTC. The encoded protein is CASSHQVSGANVLTF.

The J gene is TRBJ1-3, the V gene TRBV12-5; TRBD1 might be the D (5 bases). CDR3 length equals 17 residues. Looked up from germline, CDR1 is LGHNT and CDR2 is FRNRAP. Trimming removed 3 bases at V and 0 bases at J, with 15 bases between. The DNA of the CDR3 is TGTGCTAGTGGTTTCCCCACCCTGGGGCTCTCTGGAAACACCATATATTTT. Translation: CASGFPTLGLSGNTIYF.

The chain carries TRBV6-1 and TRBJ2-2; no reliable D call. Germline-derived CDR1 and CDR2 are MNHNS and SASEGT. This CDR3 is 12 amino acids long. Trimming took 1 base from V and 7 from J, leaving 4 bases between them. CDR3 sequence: CASSEVNGELFF. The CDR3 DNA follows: TGTGCCAGCAGTGAAGTTAACGGGGAGCTGTTTTTT.